This T cell receptor (beta chain) is drawn from a study of Ad26.COV2.S vaccination and SARS-CoV-2 variants. The treatment denotes: some 20 received Ad26.COV2.S at low or high dose, single or two shots; about 5 received placebo; per-sample allocation not given. On day 63 after the first injection, vaccine and placebo recipients gave samples. The data were produced by immunoSEQ multiplex PCR, yet TCRdb's version contains in-frame clones alone and is incomplete. The top ten clones hold around 5.3% of a sample with around 300,000 clones, around 89% of them seen once. The material was peripheral blood, obtained in a trial of Ad26.COV2.S vaccine versus placebo. The TCR sequence derives from a person aged 18 to 59 who received the Ad26.COV2.S COVID-19 vaccine or a placebo.

The CDR3 protein is CASSQIQREGRPHTGELFF. CDR3 in DNA: TGCGCCAGCAGTCAAATTCAGCGGGAGGGCCGGCCCCACACCGGGGAGCTGTTTTTT. J is TRBJ2-2 and V is TRBV23-1; TRBD2 agrees at 10 bases. Being an ORF, TRBV23-1 has a function that is uncertain. J was trimmed by 3 bases and V by 2 bases; bases with no gene match: 12. This CDR3 has 19 residues.